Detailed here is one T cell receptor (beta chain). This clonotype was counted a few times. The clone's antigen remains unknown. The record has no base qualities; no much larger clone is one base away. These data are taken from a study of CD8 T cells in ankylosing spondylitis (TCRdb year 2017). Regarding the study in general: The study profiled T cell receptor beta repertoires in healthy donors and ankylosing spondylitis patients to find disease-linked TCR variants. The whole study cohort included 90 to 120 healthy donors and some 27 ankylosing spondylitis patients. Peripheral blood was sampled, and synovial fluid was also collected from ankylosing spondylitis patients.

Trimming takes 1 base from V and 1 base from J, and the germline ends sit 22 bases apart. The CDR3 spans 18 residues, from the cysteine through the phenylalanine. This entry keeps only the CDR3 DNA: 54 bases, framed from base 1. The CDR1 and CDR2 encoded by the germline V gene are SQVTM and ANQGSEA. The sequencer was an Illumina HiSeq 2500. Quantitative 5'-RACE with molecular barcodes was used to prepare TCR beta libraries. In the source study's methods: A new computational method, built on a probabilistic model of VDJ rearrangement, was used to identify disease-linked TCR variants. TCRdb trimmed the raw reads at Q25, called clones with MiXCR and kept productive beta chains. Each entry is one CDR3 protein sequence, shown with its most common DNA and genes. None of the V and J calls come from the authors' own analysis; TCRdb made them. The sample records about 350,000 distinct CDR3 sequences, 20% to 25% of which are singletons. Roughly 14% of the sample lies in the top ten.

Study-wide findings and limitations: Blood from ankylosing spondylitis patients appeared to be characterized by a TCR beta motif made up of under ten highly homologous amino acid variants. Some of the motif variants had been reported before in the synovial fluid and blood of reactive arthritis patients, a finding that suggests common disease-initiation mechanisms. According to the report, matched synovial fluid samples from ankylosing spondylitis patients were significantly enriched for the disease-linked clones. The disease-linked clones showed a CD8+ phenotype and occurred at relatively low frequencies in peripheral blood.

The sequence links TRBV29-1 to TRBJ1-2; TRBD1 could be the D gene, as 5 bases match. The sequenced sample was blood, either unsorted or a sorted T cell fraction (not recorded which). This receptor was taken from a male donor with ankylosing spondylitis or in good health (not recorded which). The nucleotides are TGCAGCGTTGAAGGGGGAAGCATAGATCGGGGCGATAACTATGGCTACACCTTC. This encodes CSVEGGSIDRGDNYGYTF.